The 21 T cell receptor beta chains below all came from one sample that was sequenced in a study of PD-1 blockade in mismatch repair-deficient tumors. Clones were read by immunoSEQ multiplex PCR, and TCRdb kept only the in-frame ones, dropping some. The data hold more than 40,000 clones, with more than 65% observed a single time. The sample in question was peripheral blood, obtained around 19 weeks after starting pembrolizumab. The receptors were gathered from an adult with mismatch repair-deficient cancer.

A remark on this clone: Distinct nucleotide sequences in the sample also encode this CDR3. This rearrangement joins TRBV6-1 to TRBJ2-5, with 12 bases lining up with TRBD2. The V gene end was trimmed by 8 bases and the J gene end by 5 bases; junction bases not matched to a gene: 3. This CDR3 has 13 amino acids. Germline CDR1 and CDR2: MNHNS and SASEGT. CDR3 sequence reads: CASRLAGVETQYF. CDR3 coding DNA: TGTGCCAGCCGACTAGCGGGAGTCGAGACCCAGTACTTC.

The chain carries TRBV10-3 and TRBJ1-2; D may be TRBD1 (5 bases). This CDR3 is 14 amino acids long. Germline V CDR1 and CDR2: ENHRY, SYGVKD. Trimming took off 2 bases at V and 3 bases at J, with 10 bases between the two ends. CDR3 sequence (DNA): TGTGCCATCAGTGAGGCAGGGTGGGACTATGGCTACACCTTC. Its translation is CAISEAGWDYGYTF.

This CDR3 reads CASSFGLGNEQYF. CDR3 DNA sequence: TGCGCCAGCAGCTTCGGACTCGGCAACGAGCAGTACTTC. V usage is TRBV5-1 and J usage is TRBJ2-7; TRBD2 is a possible D gene (5 bases). Germline V CDR1 and CDR2: SGHRS, YFSETQ. V lost 2 bases and J lost 5, with 11 bases in between. The CDR3 is made up of 13 amino acids. Supplemented by reference TRBV5-1 and TRBJ2-7, the full variable domain reads KAGVTQTPRYLIKTRGQQVTLSCSPISGHRSVSWYQQTPGQGLQFLFEYFSETQRNKGNFPGRFSGRQFSNSRSEMNVSTLELGDSALYLCASSFGLGNEQYFGPGTRLTVT.

This sequence joins TRBV4-1 and TRBJ2-7, with D maybe TRBD2 (6 bases). The V end lost 1 base, the J end lost 0 bases, and 13 bases lay between the germline ends. Germline-derived CDR1 and CDR2 are MGHRA and YSYEKL. CDR3 length: 16 amino acids. The CDR3 reads CASSQVPSASSYEQYF. The CDR3 region has the DNA TGCGCCAGCAGCCAAGTTCCTAGCGCCAGCTCCTACGAGCAGTACTTC.

This clone is a singleton in its sample. The chain carries TRBV5-4 and TRBJ2-7; D might be TRBD1 (5 bases). The CDR3 runs 14 residues. Germline CDR1 reads SGHNT; CDR2 reads YYREEE (reference sequence). V lost 1 base, J lost 3 bases, and 11 bases lay in between. The CDR3 nucleotides are TGTGCCAGCAGCTTGACGAGACAGAGCTACGAGCAGTACTTC. This codes for CASSLTRQSYEQYF.

The chain links TRBV5-1 to TRBJ2-2; D perhaps matches TRBD2 (5 bases). Germline CDR1 reads SGHRS; CDR2 reads YFSETQ. The ends were cut back, 1 base at V and 8 bases at J, with 12 bases in the middle. The CDR3 is 14 residues long. The CDR3 DNA follows: TGCGCCAGCAGCTTGTACGAGGGTGTAGGGGAGCTGTTTTTT. Translating it yields CASSLYEGVGELFF.

This sequence joins TRBV19 and TRBJ2-3; D remains unclear. This CDR3 region has 16 residues. Germline V gene data show CDR1 as LNHDA and CDR2 as SQIVND (reference sequence). Trimming took off 1 base at V and 1 base at J, with 12 bases between the two ends. CDR3 region: CASSIGSRRGTDTQYF. As DNA, the CDR3 is TGTGCCAGTAGTATAGGGTCGAGGAGAGGCACAGATACGCAGTATTTT. Combining the CDR3 with reference TRBV19 and TRBJ2-3 gives the whole variable domain DGGITQSPKYLFRKEGQNVTLSCEQNLNHDAMYWYRQDPGQGLRLIYYSQIVNDFQKGDIAEGYSVSREKKESFPLTVTSAQKNPTAFYLCASSIGSRRGTDTQYFGPGTRLTVL.

This chain joins TRBV30 and TRBJ2-2; D is possibly TRBD2 (5 bases). Germline V gene data show CDR1 as GTSNPN and CDR2 as SVGIG (reference sequence). The CDR3 covers 14 residues. The V end was cut by 3 bases, the J end by 8 bases, with 16 bases between. Here the CDR3 reads CAWSAKAREGELFF. The CDR3, as DNA: TGTGCCTGGAGCGCTAAGGCCCGGGAAGGGGAGCTGTTTTTT.

The rearrangement uses TRBV6-1 and TRBJ1-5; 7 nucleotides line up with TRBD1. CDR1 is MNHNS, CDR2 SASEGT, per germline. The V and J ends lost 6 bases and 2 bases, in that order; junction bases with no gene match: 7. This CDR3 is built from 15 residues. CDR3 sequence reads: CASRGDRIGNQPQHF. The DNA for the CDR3 is TGTGCCAGCAGGGGGGACAGAATTGGCAATCAGCCCCAGCATTTT.

This clone appeared once. The chain carries TRBV27 and TRBJ2-7; D possibly uses TRBD1 or TRBD2 (5 bases each). Germline values: CDR1 MNHEY, CDR2 SMNVEV (reference sequence). The V end lost 3 bases, the J end lost 4 bases, and 16 bases lay between the germline ends. The CDR3 extends over 15 amino acids. CDR3 protein: CASSFRDPKSYEQYF. As DNA, the CDR3 is TGTGCCAGCAGTTTCAGGGACCCAAAATCTTACGAGCAGTACTTC.

A word on this clone: Mismatch with germline at one junction end may stem from a read error. Different DNA sequences within this sample yield the same CDR3. The rearrangement uses TRBV14 and TRBJ2-5; 10 bases are shared with TRBD1. Germline V lookup: CDR1 SGHDN, CDR2 FVKESK. The CDR3 loop spans 15 amino acids. The CDR3 DNA reads TGCGCCAGCAGGCCATCCGGGACAGGGGAGGAGACCCAGTACTTC. It codes for CASRPSGTGEETQYF.

This chain joins TRBV30 and TRBJ2-1, with D unresolved. The CDR3 totals 15 residues. V dropped 4 bases and J dropped 7 bases, with 20 bases sitting between them. In germline, CDR1 is GTSNPN, CDR2 SVGIG (reference sequence). The CDR3: CAWTLSSGVLNEQFF. The CDR3 region has the DNA TGTGCCTGGACCTTGTCCTCAGGAGTTTTGAATGAGCAGTTCTTC. Variable domain in full (rest from reference TRBV30 and TRBJ2-1): SQTIHQWPATLVQPVGSPLSLECTVEGTSNPNLYWYRQAAGRGLQLLFYSVGIGQISSEVPQNLSASRPQDRQFILSSKKLLLSDSGFYLCAWTLSSGVLNEQFFGPGTRLTVL.

The chain employs TRBV19 and TRBJ2-7; 8 nucleotides line up with TRBD2. V trimming: 5 bases; J trimming: 3 bases; junction bases outside the gene matches: 9. The length of the CDR3 is 15 residues. Germline assignment: CDR1 LNHDA and CDR2 SQIVND (reference sequence). As DNA, the CDR3 is TGTGCCAGTAGTCCGAGCGGGAGCGCGCACTACGAGCAGTACTTC. It yields the protein CASSPSGSAHYEQYF. Using reference TRBV19 and TRBJ2-7 for the parts outside the CDR3, the full variable domain is DGGITQSPKYLFRKEGQNVTLSCEQNLNHDAMYWYRQDPGQGLRLIYYSQIVNDFQKGDIAEGYSVSREKKESFPLTVTSAQKNPTAFYLCASSPSGSAHYEQYFGPGTRLTVT.

The chain uses TRBV28 and TRBJ1-2, with TRBD1 identical over 8 bases. V gave up 7 bases and J gave up 4 bases; unmatched junction bases: 11. CDR1 is MDHEN, CDR2 SYDVKM, per germline. The CDR3 loop spans 15 amino acids. As DNA, the CDR3 is TGTGCCAGCACAATAGGGACAGGCGATCTCTATGGCTACACCTTC. Translation: CASTIGTGDLYGYTF.

The gene calls are TRBV6-1 and TRBJ2-1; 15 bases match TRBD2. The J segment lost 8 bases and the V segment lost 3 bases, leaving 2 bases of the junction unmatched. CDR3 length: 15 residues. The germline V gene has CDR1 MNHNS and CDR2 SASEGT. CDR3 DNA sequence: TGTGCCAGCAGTGAGGGACTAGCGGGAGGCGATGAGCAGTTCTTC. This translates into CASSEGLAGGDEQFF.

The count of this clone is one. The V gene is TRBV5-1, the J gene TRBJ1-5; D not resolved. V was shortened by 0 bases and J by 3 bases, with 10 bases between the two germline ends. CDR3 size: 15 residues. Germline lookup yields CDR1 SGHRS and CDR2 YFSETQ. The CDR3 bases are TGCGCCAGCAGCTTGGGACCGGAGAACAATCAGCCCCAGCATTTT. Its protein product is CASSLGPENNQPQHF.

The chain combines TRBV28 with TRBJ1-5, with 7 nucleotides matching TRBD1. The CDR3 runs 12 residues. Germline V lookup: CDR1 MDHEN, CDR2 SYDVKM. Trimming at V came to 9 bases and at J to 2 bases, leaving 1 base not matched to a gene. CDR3 bases: TGTGCCAGTGGGACAGGCAATCAGCCCCAGCATTTT. Translating it yields CASGTGNQPQHF.

The chain recombines TRBV5-5 with TRBJ1-4, with a possible D match to TRBD1 (6 bases). CDR3 length: 16 residues. Germline CDR1 is SGHKS and CDR2 is YYEKEE (reference sequence). V lost 4 bases and J lost 5, with 18 bases in between. The CDR3 region is CASSKDSLGGNEKLFF. CDR3 in DNA: TGTGCCAGCAGCAAGGACAGCCTCGGGGGGAATGAAAAACTGTTTTTT.

The CDR3, as DNA: TGTGCCAGCAGCCCCGGGGACAATGAGCAGTTCTTC. Amino acid sequence: CASSPGDNEQFF. The chain couples TRBV7-2 to TRBJ2-1; maybe TRBD2 (5 bases). The CDR3 has 12 amino acids. V dropped 5 bases and J dropped 5 bases, with 7 bases sitting between them. Germline V lookup: CDR1 SGHTA, CDR2 FQGNSA.

The rearrangement joins TRBV5-1 to TRBJ2-1; D unclear. The germline V gene encodes CDR1 SGHRS and CDR2 YFSETQ. The ends were cut back, 3 bases at V and 5 bases at J, with 3 bases in the middle. This CDR3 contains 11 residues. As DNA, the CDR3 is TGCGCCAGCAGCTCGAACAATGAGCAGTTCTTC. Amino acids: CASSSNNEQFF.

V usage is TRBV27 and J usage is TRBJ2-1; D ambiguous. Germline CDR1 reads MNHEY; CDR2 reads SMNVEV (reference sequence). The V and J ends lost 7 bases and 0 bases respectively, with 13 bases between them. This CDR3 has 15 amino acids. This chain's CDR3 is CASKRDWDSYNEQFF. CDR3 sequence (DNA): TGTGCCAGCAAGCGAGACTGGGACTCCTACAATGAGCAGTTCTTC.